This section outlines one TCR beta chain sequence together with its context. The data were taken from a study of T cells after yellow fever vaccination. MiXCR, run by TCRdb on the 5' RACE reads, gives a single entry per CDR3 protein. The table shows some 400,000 distinct CDR3 sequences, with roughly a sixth occurring only once. CDR3 length: 15 amino acids. CDR1 and CDR2 from the germline V gene are MNHEY and SVGAGI. V was pared by 0 bases and J by 3 bases, with 10 bases between. The chain employs TRBV6-5 and TRBJ2-3, with D maybe TRBD2 (6 bases). The source was PBMCs, collected before the yellow fever booster vaccination. This receptor was taken from a man in his late teens or twenties who received the YFV17D yellow fever vaccine. The CDR3 loop is CASSYSQGGTDTQYF. CDR3 DNA sequence: TGTGCCAGCAGTTACTCGCAGGGAGGTACAGATACGCAGTATTTT.